The 18 T cell receptor beta chains reported below all come from one sample, sequenced in a study of yellow fever vaccine responses in identical twins. TCRdb fed the RT-PCR reads into MiXCR, producing one record per CDR3 protein. The table records 15,000 to 20,000 distinct CDR3 sequences, about 65% of them present only once. This material consisted of T cells from blood (PBMCs), unsorted or a sorted subset (not recorded which), taken before or after yellow fever vaccination (not recorded which). These receptors all come from a woman younger than 30 who received the yellow fever vaccine.

The gene calls are TRBV23-1 and TRBJ2-7; 9 nucleotides match TRBD2. TRBV23-1 is placed among ORFs of uncertain function. V was pared by 2 bases and J by 2 bases, with 1 base of the junction left unmatched. This CDR3 region has 14 residues. CDR3 in amino acids: CASSQLAGTYEQYF. The CDR3 coding sequence is TGCGCCAGCAGTCAACTAGCGGGGACCTACGAGCAGTACTTC.

This clonotype has only a few counts. The chain is built from TRBV18 and TRBJ2-7; no clear D. The germline V and J ends were trimmed by 2 bases and 0 bases, with 11 bases remaining between them. The CDR3 covers 15 residues. The V gene's germline CDR1 is KGHSH and CDR2 LQKENI. The CDR3 nucleotides read TGTGCCAGCTCACCATACAGCAAAAACTCCTACGAGCAGTACTTC. Translation gives CASSPYSKNSYEQYF.

V and J are TRBV20-1 and TRBJ2-7; perhaps TRBD2 as D (7 bases). Trimming took 0 bases from V and 4 from J, leaving 16 bases between them. The germline CDR1 and CDR2 sequences are DFQATT and SNEGSKA (reference sequence). This CDR3 has 15 amino acids. The CDR3 nucleotides are TGCAGTGCTAGAGATCCGAGGGGGGGGATTTACGAGCAGTACGTC. Its protein product is CSARDPRGGIYEQYV.

This chain's CDR3 is CASSKGEQYF. The CDR3 DNA reads TGTGCCAGCAGTAAGGGCGAGCAGTACTTC. The chain has TRBV14 and TRBJ2-7; unclear D gene. Germline V lookup: CDR1 SGHDN, CDR2 FVKESK. V lost 6 bases to trimming and J lost 6 bases, with 6 bases between them. This CDR3 spans 10 amino acids.

This clonotype was recorded a few times. The rearrangement joins TRBV6-4 to TRBJ1-2, with a weak D call TRBD1 (6 bases). The V end was cut by 5 bases, the J end by 7 bases, with 20 bases between. Looked up from germline, CDR1 is MRHNA and CDR2 is SNTAGT. This CDR3 has 15 amino acids. CDR3: CASSTRFEGGSGYTF. The CDR3 DNA follows: TGTGCCAGCAGTACTCGGTTTGAAGGGGGTAGTGGCTACACCTTC.

This clonotype was recorded only once. The chain couples TRBV11-2 to TRBJ1-6; D is undetermined. The germline CDR1 and CDR2 sequences are SGHAT and FQNNGV. The CDR3 totals 13 residues. The V and J ends lost 0 bases and 7 bases respectively, with 4 bases between them. DNA of the CDR3: TGTGCCAGCAGCTTAGACCAAAATTCACCCCTCCACTTT. Protein product: CASSLDQNSPLHF.

This clonotype was found a few times. The gene calls are TRBV11-3 and TRBJ2-1, with 13 bases identical to TRBD2. This CDR3 is built from 17 residues. The germline CDR1 and CDR2 sequences are SGHNT and YENEEA. J gave up 5 bases and V 5 bases, and 9 bases lay outside the gene matches. The CDR3 region is CASSTGLAGVRDNEQFF. The CDR3, as DNA: TGTGCCAGCAGCACCGGACTAGCGGGAGTCCGGGACAATGAGCAGTTCTTC. The whole variable domain, filled in from reference TRBV11-3 and TRBJ2-1, reads EAGVVQSPRYKIIEKKQPVAFWCNPISGHNTLYWYLQNLGQGPELLIRYENEEAVDDSQLPKDRFSAERLKGVDSTLKIQPAELGDSAVYLCASSTGLAGVRDNEQFFGPGTRLTVL.

This clonotype was detected only once. This chain uses TRBV10-3 with TRBJ2-2; 8 bases map to TRBD1. Germline assignment: CDR1 ENHRY and CDR2 SYGVKD. V shed 3 bases, J shed 7 bases, and the junction held 7 bases outside the gene matches. This CDR3 is 15 amino acids long. CDR3 in DNA: TGTGCCATCAGTGATGCCGGACAGGGTCTCGGGGAGCTGTTTTTT. Its translation: CAISDAGQGLGELFF.

This clonotype was picked up a small number of times. The genes are TRBV10-3 and TRBJ1-5; D perhaps matches TRBD1 (6 bases). Trimming cost V 0 bases and J 6 bases, with 15 bases left between them. Germline V gene data show CDR1 as ENHRY and CDR2 as SYGVKD. CDR3 length equals 16 residues. The CDR3 reads CAISESGLGGLQPQHF. The CDR3 nucleotides read TGTGCCATCAGTGAGTCTGGTTTGGGGGGGCTTCAGCCCCAGCATTTT.

The CDR3 DNA reads TGTGCCAGCAGCCAAGGCAATGAGCAGTTCTTC. Translating gives CASSQGNEQFF. The chain employs TRBV14 and TRBJ2-1, with no clear D. The V end was cut by 1 base, the J end by 6 bases, with 1 base between. Germline values: CDR1 SGHDN, CDR2 FVKESK. The CDR3 spans 11 residues.

The rearrangement links TRBV20-1 to TRBJ2-7, with D hard to call. The CDR3 is 13 residues long. Trimming left V 1 base short and J 0 bases short, with 7 bases between. Germline V lookup: CDR1 DFQATT, CDR2 SNEGSKA (reference sequence). The CDR3 is CSARVTGSYEQYV. The CDR3 DNA reads TGCAGTGCTAGAGTTACGGGCTCCTACGAGCAGTACGTC.

This chain uses TRBV18 with TRBJ1-1; D not certain. Trimming cost V 2 bases and J 1 base, with 11 bases left between them. Germline loops: CDR1 KGHSH, CDR2 LQKENI. The CDR3 contains 15 residues. CDR3 sequence: CASSPGSRGNTEAFF. For the CDR3, the DNA is TGTGCCAGCTCACCAGGCTCCAGAGGGAACACTGAAGCTTTCTTT.

The rearrangement uses TRBV11-3 and TRBJ2-7; no clear D gene. Germline CDR1 and CDR2: SGHNT and YENEEA. V dropped 4 bases and J dropped 7 bases, with 8 bases sitting between them. The CDR3 totals 11 residues. The CDR3 region is CASSSNQEQYF. The CDR3 nucleotides read TGTGCCAGCAGCTCGAATCAGGAGCAGTACTTC.

The J gene is TRBJ2-1, the V gene TRBV20-1; D is undetermined. The germline CDR1 and CDR2 sequences are DFQATT and SNEGSKA (reference sequence). The CDR3 has 12 residues. Trimming shortened V by 4 bases and J by 2 bases, and 6 bases separated the two germline ends. CDR3 residues: CSATLTYNEQFF. In DNA form, the CDR3 reads TGCAGTGCTACCCTGACCTACAATGAGCAGTTCTTC.

The chain recombines TRBV11-2 with TRBJ2-1, with D perhaps TRBD2 (6 bases). CDR3 length equals 13 residues. The germline V and J ends were trimmed by 3 bases and 10 bases, with 13 bases remaining between them. CDR1 SGHAT and CDR2 FQNNGV come from the germline V gene. The CDR3 bases are TGTGCCAGCAGCTTGTCCTGGGCGGGGGAGCAGTTCTTC. This gives the protein CASSLSWAGEQFF.

CDR3 sequence reads: CASSLVPDGDQETQYF. CDR3 nucleotides: TGTGCCAGCAGTTTGGTCCCTGACGGTGACCAAGAGACCCAGTACTTC. V usage is TRBV28 and J usage is TRBJ2-5; D gene ambiguous. V was clipped by 3 bases and J by 0 bases, with 14 bases between them. The CDR3 is 16 residues long. CDR1 and CDR2 from the germline V gene are MDHEN and SYDVKM.

J is TRBJ1-1 and V is TRBV2, with D unclear. Trimming cost V 6 bases and J 0 bases, with 8 bases left between them. The CDR3 consists of 13 residues. Germline V gives CDR1 SNHLY, CDR2 FYNNEI. In nucleotides, the CDR3 is TGTGCCAGCAGCGCCGCAATGAACACTGAAGCTTTCTTT. Translated: CASSAAMNTEAFF.

This clonotype was seen once. The chain combines TRBV20-1 with TRBJ2-7; D is ambiguous. The length of the CDR3 is 11 residues. V dropped 0 bases and J dropped 4 bases, with 4 bases sitting between them. CDR1 DFQATT and CDR2 SNEGSKA come from the germline V gene (reference sequence). CDR3: CSAREGYEQYV. In DNA, the CDR3 is TGCAGTGCTAGAGAAGGTTACGAGCAGTACGTC.